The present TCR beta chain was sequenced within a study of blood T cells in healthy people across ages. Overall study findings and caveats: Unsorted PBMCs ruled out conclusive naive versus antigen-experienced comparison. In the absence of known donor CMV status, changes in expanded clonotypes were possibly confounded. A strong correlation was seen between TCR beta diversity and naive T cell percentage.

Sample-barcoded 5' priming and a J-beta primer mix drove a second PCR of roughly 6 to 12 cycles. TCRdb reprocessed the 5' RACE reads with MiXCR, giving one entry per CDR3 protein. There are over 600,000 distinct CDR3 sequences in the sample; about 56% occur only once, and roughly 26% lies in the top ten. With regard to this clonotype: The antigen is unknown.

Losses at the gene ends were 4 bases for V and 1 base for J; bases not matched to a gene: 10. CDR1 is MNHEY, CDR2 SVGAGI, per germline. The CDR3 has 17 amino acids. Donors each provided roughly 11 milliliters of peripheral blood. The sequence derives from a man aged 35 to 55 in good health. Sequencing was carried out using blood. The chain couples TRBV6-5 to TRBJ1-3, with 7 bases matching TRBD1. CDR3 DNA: TGTGCCAGCAGTTTATCCCAGGGGGGGATTTCTGGAAACACCATATATTTT. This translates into CASSLSQGGISGNTIYF.